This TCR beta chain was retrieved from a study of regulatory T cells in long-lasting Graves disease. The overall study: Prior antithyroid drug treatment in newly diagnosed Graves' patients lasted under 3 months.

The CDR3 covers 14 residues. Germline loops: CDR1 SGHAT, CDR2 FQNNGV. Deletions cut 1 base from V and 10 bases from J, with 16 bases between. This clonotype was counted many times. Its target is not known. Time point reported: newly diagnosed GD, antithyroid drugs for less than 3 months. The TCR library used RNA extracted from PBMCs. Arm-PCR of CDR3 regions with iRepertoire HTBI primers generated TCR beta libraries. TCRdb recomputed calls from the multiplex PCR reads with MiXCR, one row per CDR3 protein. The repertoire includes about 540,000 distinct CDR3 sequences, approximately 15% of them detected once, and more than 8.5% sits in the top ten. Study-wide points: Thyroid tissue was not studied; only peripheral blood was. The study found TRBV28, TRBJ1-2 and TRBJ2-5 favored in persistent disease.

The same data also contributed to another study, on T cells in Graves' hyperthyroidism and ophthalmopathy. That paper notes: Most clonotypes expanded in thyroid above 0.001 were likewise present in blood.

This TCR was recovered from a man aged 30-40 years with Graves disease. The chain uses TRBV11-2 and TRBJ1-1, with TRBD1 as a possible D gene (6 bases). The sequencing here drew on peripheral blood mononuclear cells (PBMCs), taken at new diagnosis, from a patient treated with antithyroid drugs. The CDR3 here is CASSLGDTSSPAFF. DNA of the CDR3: TGTGCCAGCAGCTTAGGGGACACCTCCTCTCCAGCTTTCTTT.